This TCR beta chain was retrieved from a study of STAT5B mutations in CD4+ large granular lymphocyte leukemia. Study-level points and caveats: Without putative leukemic clones, patient CD4-sorted repertoires remained more clonal than healthy CD4+ repertoires. Approximately 25% of private leukemic clonotypes occurred rarely in other patients' non-leukemic repertoires.

A note on this clone: Its antigen is as yet unknown.

Clones were sequenced by immunoSEQ multiplex PCR, and TCRdb holds only the in-frame ones, with some missing. The top ten hold 0.35% of the sample, which has tens of thousands of clones, more than 65% seen once. Controls came from buffy coats of healthy blood donors. Material: CD4+ T cells from blood buffy coats. The clonotype originates from a human donor in good health.

CDR3 residues: CASSLRQGATNEKLFF. The CDR3 DNA sequence: TGCGCCAGCAGCTTGAGGCAGGGGGCGACTAATGAAAAACTGTTTTTT. The chain uses TRBV5-1 and TRBJ1-4; 8 nucleotides align to TRBD1. Germline CDR1 is SGHRS and CDR2 is YFSETQ. J gave up 2 bases and V 1 base, and 4 bases lay outside the gene matches. The CDR3 has 16 amino acids.